This TCR beta chain came from a study of Ad26.COV2.S vaccination and SARS-CoV-2 variants. Study summary: Into the muscle, Ad26.COV2.S was dosed once or twice, 56 days apart. General study findings and limits: Total T cell responses may have been underestimated by the TCR breadth and depth analyses. Breadth measured for non-spike TCRs was similar across vaccine and placebo recipients.

Remarks on this clone: Antigen unknown.

Treatment of the sample: over 15 received Ad26.COV2.S at low or high dose, single or two shots; 5 received placebo; per-sample allocation not given. It was on day 63 after the first vaccine or placebo injection that samples were taken. It was Wuhan-strain SARS-CoV-2 spike that the Ad26 vaccine vector expressed. Method: immunoSEQ multiplex PCR; TCRdb's copy keeps in-frame clones and lacks some. The table records hundreds of thousands of clones, 80% to 90% of them present only once. The sequence derives from a person aged 18-60 years who received the Ad26.COV2.S COVID-19 vaccine or a placebo. Source: peripheral blood, taken in a trial of Ad26.COV2.S vaccine versus placebo.

Here the CDR3 reads CASSVTNYNEQFF. The DNA of the CDR3 is TGTGCCAGCAGCGTGACAAACTACAATGAGCAGTTCTTC. The chain is built from TRBV9 and TRBJ2-1, with D hard to call. There are 13 residues in the CDR3. Trimming cost V 2 bases and J 3 bases, with 6 bases left between them. Germline V gene data show CDR1 as SGDLS and CDR2 as YYNGEE. Full variable domain (outside the CDR3, taken from reference TRBV9 and TRBJ2-1): DSGVTQTPKHLITATGQRVTLRCSPRSGDLSVYWYQQSLDQGLQFLIQYYNGEERAKGNILERFSAQQFPDLHSELNLSSLELGDSALYFCASSVTNYNEQFFGPGTRLTVL.